A selection of T cell receptor beta chains follows, all from one sample in a study of blood T cells in healthy people across ages. TCRdb recomputed calls from the 5' RACE reads with MiXCR, one row per CDR3 protein. The data show roughly 1.6 million distinct CDR3 sequences, roughly a third seen once. The sequencing sample was made of blood. The receptors originated from a woman aged 25 to 39 in good health. CDR3s include the opening cysteine and the closing phenylalanine or tryptophan. D genes are given only for firm matches. Only some rows state a clone size, as once, few, many or a class for expanded clones.

v_call	d_call	j_call	clone_size	cdr3_nt	cdr3_aa
TRBV7-9	TRBD1	TRBJ1-1	many	TGTGCCAGCAGCTTGGGACAGGGAATGAACACTGAAGCTTTCTTT	CASSLGQGMNTEAFF
TRBV9	TRBD1	TRBJ2-1	.	TGTGCCAGCAGCGGATACAGGGGGCTCTCCTACAATGAGCAGTTCTTC	CASSGYRGLSYNEQFF
TRBV10-3	.	TRBJ2-5	.	TGTGCCATGGCACAGGGGGGGACCTACGAGGGAGAGCAGTACTTC	CAMAQGGTYEGEQYF
TRBV10-2	.	TRBJ1-2	few	TGCGCCAGCAGTGAGAATCACGGGGGGGGCCTTCCAGGAGGCTACACCTTC	CASSENHGGGLPGGYTF
TRBV29-1	TRBD2	TRBJ2-7	many	TGCAGCGTGACTAGCGGGAGGGCCCAATACGAGCAGTACTTC	CSVTSGRAQYEQYF
TRBV6-2/TRBV6-3	.	TRBJ2-5	.	TGTGCCAGCACAATGGGCCGGGCCCAGTACTTC	CASTMGRAQYF
TRBV20-1	.	TRBJ2-7	few	TGCAGTGCTAGAGCTAAACACGAGCAGTACTTC	CSARAKHEQYF
TRBV18	.	TRBJ2-1	.	TGTGCCAGCTCACGCCCCGAGGCGGCCAGCTCCTACAATGAGCAGTTCTTC	CASSRPEAASSYNEQFF
TRBV12-3/TRBV12-4	.	TRBJ2-7	few	TGTGCCAGCAGTTCTATAGGGCACGAGCAGTACTTC	CASSSIGHEQYF
TRBV6-1	.	TRBJ2-7	few	TGTGCCAGCAGAGAAGGTTCGGTTGGCAGGGCTTACGAGCAGTACTTC	CASREGSVGRAYEQYF
TRBV10-3	TRBD1	TRBJ2-7	few	TGTGCCATCAGTGGCCGGGGGACAGGGGGGATTTACGAGCAGTACTTC	CAISGRGTGGIYEQYF
TRBV12-3/TRBV12-4	.	TRBJ2-3	.	TGTGCCGGCAGTCCCTACACGGGGGTGGATACGCAGTATTTT	CAGSPYTGVDTQYF
TRBV4-2	.	TRBJ2-3	.	TGTGCCAGCAGCCAAGACGATAGCGGTTCGAGCACAGATACGCAGTATTTT	CASSQDDSGSSTDTQYF
TRBV15	.	TRBJ2-6	few	TGTGCCACCAGCATCGACAACTCTGGGGCCAACGTCCTGACTTTC	CATSIDNSGANVLTF
TRBV7-9	.	TRBJ1-1	few	TGTGCCAGCAGCTTTCCGGGCAGGGGTGTTCCTGAAGCTTTCTTT	CASSFPGRGVPEAFF
TRBV5-1	TRBD2	TRBJ2-5	.	TGCGCCAGCAGCTTGGAAGGACTAGCGGTCCAAGAGACCCAGTACTTC	CASSLEGLAVQETQYF
TRBV28	.	TRBJ2-7	.	TGTGCCAGCATAACCCACGCCTCCTACGAGCAGTACTTC	CASITHASYEQYF
TRBV10-3	.	TRBJ1-1	.	TGTGCCATCAGCGAGAGTCCGCAGGGAGCGAACACTGAAGCTTTCTTT	CAISESPQGANTEAFF
TRBV28	.	TRBJ2-7	few	TGTGCCAGCAGTCGGAGGGGCGCGAGCTCCTACGAGCAGTACTTC	CASSRRGASSYEQYF
TRBV11-2	.	TRBJ2-3	once	TGTGCCAGCAGGAAAGGGACCAGCGCAGATACGCAGTATTTT	CASRKGTSADTQYF
TRBV29-1	.	TRBJ2-3	.	TGCAGCGTTGAAACAGGTGTCACAGATACGCAGTATTTT	CSVETGVTDTQYF
TRBV6-5	.	TRBJ2-7	.	TGTGCCAGCAGTTATAGAGCGTTTGGGTCGGATCGGACCTACGAGCAGTACTTC	CASSYRAFGSDRTYEQYF
TRBV7-8	.	TRBJ2-3	.	TGTGCCAGCACCGCTCCGGGACCGAGCACAGATACGCAGTATTTT	CASTAPGPSTDTQYF
TRBV20-1	TRBD2	TRBJ2-5	.	TGCAGTGCCAAGGTCCGGGAGCGGGAGCAGTACTTC	CSAKVREREQYF
TRBV12-3/TRBV12-4	TRBD1	TRBJ2-5	few	TGTGCCAGCACAGGACAGGGGGCGCGAGAGACCCAGTACTTC	CASTGQGARETQYF
TRBV4-1	.	TRBJ2-5	.	TGCGCCCGCAGCCAAGGAGAAGAGACCCAGTACTTC	CARSQGEETQYF
TRBV20-1	TRBD2	TRBJ2-7	.	TGCAGTGCTAGTTTGTGGGGGACTATAAACTACGAGCAGTACTTC	CSASLWGTINYEQYF
TRBV4-1	.	TRBJ1-2	.	TGCGCCAGCAGCCAAGTAGGGGTGAACTATGGCTACACCTTC	CASSQVGVNYGYTF
TRBV4-1	TRBD1	TRBJ2-7	many	TGCGCCAGCAGCCAAGGGGACAGGGAGGTCTACGAGCAGTACTTC	CASSQGDREVYEQYF
TRBV9	.	TRBJ2-7	.	TGTGCCAGCAGTTATCCCGGGACGGCTACCTACGAGCAGTACTTC	CASSYPGTATYEQYF